In its sample, the clone carrying this T cell receptor (beta chain) was seen many times. The record originates from a study of identical twins. This CDR3 has 15 amino acids. Using its own MiXCR run on the 5' RACE reads, TCRdb lists one record per CDR3 protein. Of about 900,000 distinct CDR3 sequences in the sample, about 12% are singletons; the top ten hold around 1.6%. This sample was shared with a second study, whose subject was yellow fever vaccine responses in identical twins.

This receptor was obtained from a woman aged 18-29 years in good health. Input material: PBMCs. The gene calls are TRBV21-1 and TRBJ1-1; the table assigns TRBD1, which was not confirmed against the DNA. TRBV21-1 constitutes a pseudogene. The CDR3, as DNA: TGTGCCAGCAGCAAACGGACAGGGGAAGACACTGAAGCTTTCTTT. It translates to CASSKRTGEDTEAFF.